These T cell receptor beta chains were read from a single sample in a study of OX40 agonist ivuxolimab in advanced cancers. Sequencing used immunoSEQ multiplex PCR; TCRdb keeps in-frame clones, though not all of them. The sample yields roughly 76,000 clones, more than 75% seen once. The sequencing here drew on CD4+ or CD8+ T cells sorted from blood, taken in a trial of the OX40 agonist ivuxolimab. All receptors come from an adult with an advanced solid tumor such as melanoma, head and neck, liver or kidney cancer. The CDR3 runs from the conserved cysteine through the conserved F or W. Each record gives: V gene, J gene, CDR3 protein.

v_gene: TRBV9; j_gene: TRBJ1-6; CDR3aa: CASSVEANSPLHF
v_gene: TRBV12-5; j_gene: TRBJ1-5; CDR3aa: CASGQSGGGNQPQHF
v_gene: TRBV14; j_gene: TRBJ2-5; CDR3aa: CASSQADYRRETQYF
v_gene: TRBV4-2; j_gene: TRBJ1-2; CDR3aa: CASSQDSPPQVVYGYTF
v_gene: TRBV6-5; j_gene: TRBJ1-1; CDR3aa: CASSYLGGGMNTEAFF
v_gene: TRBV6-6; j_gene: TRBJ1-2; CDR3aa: CASILQAGEGYTF
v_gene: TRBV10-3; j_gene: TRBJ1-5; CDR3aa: CAISDGNQPQHF
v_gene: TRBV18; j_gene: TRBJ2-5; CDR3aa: CASSPMGQETQYF
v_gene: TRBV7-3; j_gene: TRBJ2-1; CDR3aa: CASSSPGPTSTEQFF
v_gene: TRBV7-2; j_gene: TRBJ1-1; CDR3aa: CASSRTGKGLNTEAFF